Listed below are T cell receptor beta chains from one sample, sequenced in a study of human T cells and chemical hapten exposure. TCRdb reanalysed the RACE reads using MiXCR and keeps one entry per CDR3 protein. The sample has some 65,000 distinct CDR3 sequences, about 5.7% seen once; the top ten hold around 3.4%. Sequencing was carried out using whole blood. The source of these receptors is a female donor in good health. Some clones in this sample may be carry-over from other donors' samples. The CDR3 runs from the conserved cysteine through the conserved F or W. The D gene is left open where the match is weak. Size is omitted from some rows. Given values are once, few, many or a class for expanded clones.

>TRBJ1-1|.|TRBD1|TRBV29-1
CSVMTGLTEAFF
TGCAGCGTTATGACAGGGCTCACTGAAGCTTTCTTT
>TRBJ1-2|.|.|TRBV28
CASSQSTAYGYTF
TGTGCCAGCAGCCAATCAACAGCCTATGGCTACACCTTC
>TRBJ1-6|few|.|TRBV18
CASSGRAENSPLHF
TGTGCCAGCTCCGGAAGGGCGGAGAATTCACCCCTCCACTTT
>TRBJ1-5|many|TRBD1|TRBV12-3/TRBV12-4
CASSNRGFLSNQPQHF
TGTGCCAGCAGTAACAGGGGGTTTTTGAGCAATCAGCCCCAGCATTTT
>TRBJ2-1|.|TRBD2|TRBV5-1
CASRRLAGVGTYNEQFF
TGCGCCAGCAGAAGACTAGCGGGAGTAGGGACCTACAATGAGCAGTTCTTC
>TRBJ1-3|many|.|TRBV10-3
CAISDGASGNTIYF
TGTGCCATCAGTGACGGTGCTTCTGGAAACACCATATATTTT
>TRBJ2-5|few|TRBD2|TRBV5-1
CASSLEGAGLYYGETQYF
TGCGCCAGCAGCTTGGAAGGAGCGGGACTCTATTATGGAGAGACCCAGTACTTC
>TRBJ2-7|many|TRBD2|TRBV20-1
CSARDPASELAGVGEQYF
TGCAGTGCTAGAGATCCCGCCTCGGAACTAGCGGGAGTAGGAGAGCAGTACTTC
>TRBJ2-7|.|TRBD2|TRBV6-1
CASSEDGTSGSYEQYF
TGTGCCAGCAGTGAAGACGGGACTAGCGGTTCCTACGAGCAGTACTTC
>TRBJ2-1|few|.|TRBV6-5
CASSYRGGGQDEQFF
TGTGCCAGCAGTTACAGGGGGGGAGGTCAGGATGAGCAGTTCTTC